This T cell receptor beta chain originates from a study of blood T cell repertoires in COVID-19. Across the whole study: The analysed material was cDNA or gDNA that came from T cells, B-cell-depleted T cells, or PBMCs.

Seattle cases were enrolled at active infection and followed longitudinally. With V trimmed by 7 bases and J by 4 bases, 12 bases remained unmatched. The CDR3 covers 16 residues. CDR1 is GTSNPN and CDR2 is SVGIG in the germline V gene (reference sequence). Clones were sequenced by immunoSEQ multiplex PCR, and TCRdb holds only the in-frame ones, with some missing. Altogether nearly 95,000 clones are present, around two thirds being singletons, with the ten largest covering 3.5% to 4%. V usage is TRBV30 and J usage is TRBJ1-5; 11 nucleotides match TRBD1. This sequence was found in a man between 65 and 85 years old with COVID-19, enrolled during active disease. The material sequenced was peripheral blood. The CDR3 DNA sequence: TGTGCCTACCGGACAGGGGGCACCCTTAGGAATCAGCCCCAGCATTTT. Amino acid sequence: CAYRTGGTLRNQPQHF.